This TCR beta chain was captured by sequencing in a study of blood T cell repertoires in COVID-19. Original data processing: How many nucleated cells were present was estimated from reference gene primer amplification. Generated by immunoSEQ multiplex PCR, the TCRdb table keeps only in-frame clones and is missing some. V and J calls and clone size are as listed in that table; D and trimming were resolved from the DNA. This table holds tens of thousands of clones, around 87% found once. V was trimmed by 0 bases and J by 5 bases, leaving 10 bases between them. Germline CDR1 and CDR2: LNHNV and YYDKDF (reference sequence). The CDR3 covers 14 residues.

The sequence came from a human donor with acute or convalescent COVID-19. The donor label of this sample is uncertain. J is TRBJ2-5 and V is TRBV15; tentatively, D is TRBD1 (5 bases). Input material: peripheral blood. The CDR3 protein is CATSRDPGRETQYF. CDR3 DNA sequence: TGTGCCACCAGCAGAGATCCAGGGCGGGAGACCCAGTACTTC.